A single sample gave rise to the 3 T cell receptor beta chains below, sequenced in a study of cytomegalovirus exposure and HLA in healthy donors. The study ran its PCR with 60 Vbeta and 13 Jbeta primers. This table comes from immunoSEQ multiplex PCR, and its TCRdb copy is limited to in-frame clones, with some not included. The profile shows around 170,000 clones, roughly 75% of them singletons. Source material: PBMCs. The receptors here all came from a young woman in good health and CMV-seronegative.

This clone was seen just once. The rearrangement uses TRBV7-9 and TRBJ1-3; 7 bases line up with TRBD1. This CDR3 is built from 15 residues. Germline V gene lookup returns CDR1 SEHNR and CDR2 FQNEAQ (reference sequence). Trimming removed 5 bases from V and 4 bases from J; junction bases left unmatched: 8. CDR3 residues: CASSVSGQWGNTIYF. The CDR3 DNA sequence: TGTGCCAGCAGCGTATCGGGACAGTGGGGAAACACCATATATTTT.

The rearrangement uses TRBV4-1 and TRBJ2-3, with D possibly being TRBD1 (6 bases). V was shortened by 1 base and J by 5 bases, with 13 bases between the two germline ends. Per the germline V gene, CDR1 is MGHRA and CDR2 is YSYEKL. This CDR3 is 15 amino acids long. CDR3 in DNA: TGCGCCAGCAGCCAAGGGTTTTTACAGGGAGATACGCAGTATTTT. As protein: CASSQGFLQGDTQYF.

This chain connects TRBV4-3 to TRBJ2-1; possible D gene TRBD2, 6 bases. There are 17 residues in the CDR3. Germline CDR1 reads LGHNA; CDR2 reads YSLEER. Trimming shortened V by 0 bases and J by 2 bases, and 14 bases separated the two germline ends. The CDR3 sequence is CASSQDPSRGTYNEQFF. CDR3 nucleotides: TGCGCCAGCAGCCAAGACCCCAGCCGGGGGACCTACAATGAGCAGTTCTTC.